A selection of T cell receptor beta chains follows, all from one sample in a study of cytomegalovirus exposure and HLA in healthy donors. Repertoires were generated with immunoSEQ multiplex PCR, while TCRdb's copy carries only in-frame clones and drops some. Altogether approximately 180,000 clones are present, about 76% being singletons, with the ten largest covering around 1.4%. Specimen: PBMCs. The source is a woman aged 50 to 60 in good health and CMV-seronegative. The CDR3 runs from the conserved cysteine through the conserved F or W. A D gene is named only where the DNA matches it firmly. A clone size is listed for some rows: how often the clone was seen (once, few, many), or a class if it is expanded.

j_call: TRBJ1-2
d_call: TRBD1
clone_size: .
v_call: TRBV2
cdr3_aa: CASSDVGQGMNGYTF
cdr3_nt: TGTGCCAGCAGTGATGTGGGACAGGGGATGAATGGCTACACCTTC

j_call: TRBJ2-3
d_call: .
clone_size: .
v_call: TRBV9
cdr3_aa: CASSVGPPRGTDTQYF
cdr3_nt: TGTGCCAGCAGCGTAGGGCCCCCCCGGGGCACAGATACGCAGTATTTT

j_call: TRBJ2-7
d_call: TRBD1
clone_size: few
v_call: TRBV5-1
cdr3_aa: CASSPGTGYYEQYF
cdr3_nt: TGCGCCAGCAGCCCCGGGACAGGATATTACGAGCAGTACTTC

j_call: TRBJ2-1
d_call: TRBD1
clone_size: .
v_call: TRBV9
cdr3_aa: CASSEGDRYNEQFF
cdr3_nt: TGTGCCAGCAGCGAGGGGGACAGGTACAATGAGCAGTTCTTC

j_call: TRBJ1-1
d_call: .
clone_size: .
v_call: TRBV19
cdr3_aa: CASSFQGLNTEAFF
cdr3_nt: TGTGCCAGTAGTTTCCAGGGCTTGAACACTGAAGCTTTCTTT

j_call: TRBJ2-7
d_call: .
clone_size: .
v_call: TRBV6-6
cdr3_aa: CASSYTIYEQYF
cdr3_nt: TGTGCCAGCAGTTACACTATTTACGAGCAGTACTTC

j_call: TRBJ1-2
d_call: TRBD1
clone_size: .
v_call: TRBV6-1
cdr3_aa: CASRTGQGYGYTF
cdr3_nt: TGTGCCAGCAGGACGGGACAGGGTTATGGCTACACCTTC

j_call: TRBJ2-2
d_call: TRBD1
clone_size: .
v_call: TRBV19
cdr3_aa: CASSIFGQGANTGELFF
cdr3_nt: TGTGCCAGTAGTATATTTGGACAGGGGGCGAACACCGGGGAGCTGTTTTTT

j_call: TRBJ2-7
d_call: TRBD2
clone_size: .
v_call: TRBV2
cdr3_aa: CASSASGGAGYEQYF
cdr3_nt: TGTGCCAGCAGTGCTAGCGGGGGGGCCGGGTACGAGCAGTACTTC

j_call: TRBJ1-4
d_call: TRBD1
clone_size: .
v_call: TRBV27
cdr3_aa: CAIGQGNNEKLFF
cdr3_nt: TGTGCCATCGGACAGGGGAATAATGAAAAACTGTTTTTT

j_call: TRBJ1-2
d_call: .
clone_size: few
v_call: TRBV7-8
cdr3_aa: CASSLWGGDYGYTF
cdr3_nt: TGTGCCAGCAGCTTGTGGGGGGGGGACTATGGCTACACCTTC

j_call: TRBJ2-7
d_call: TRBD1
clone_size: .
v_call: TRBV7-3
cdr3_aa: CASSRDSLDEQYF
cdr3_nt: TGTGCCAGCAGCAGGGACAGCCTAGACGAGCAGTACTTC

j_call: TRBJ2-5
d_call: .
clone_size: .
v_call: TRBV14
cdr3_aa: CASSHRTGAAETQYF
cdr3_nt: TGTGCCAGCAGCCATCGGACGGGAGCAGCTGAGACCCAGTACTTC

j_call: TRBJ2-4
d_call: TRBD1
clone_size: .
v_call: TRBV18
cdr3_aa: CASSPDRAAKNIQYF
cdr3_nt: TGTGCCAGCTCCCCCGACAGGGCGGCCAAAAACATTCAGTACTTC

j_call: TRBJ1-5
d_call: .
clone_size: once
v_call: TRBV6-5
cdr3_aa: CASSYSRGGGQPQHF
cdr3_nt: TGTGCCAGCAGTTACTCGAGGGGAGGCGGGCAGCCCCAGCATTTT

j_call: TRBJ1-1
d_call: .
clone_size: once
v_call: TRBV20-1
cdr3_aa: CSARGQEQAFF
cdr3_nt: TGCAGTGCTAGAGGACAGGAACAAGCTTTCTTT

j_call: TRBJ2-2
d_call: TRBD1
clone_size: .
v_call: TRBV5-4
cdr3_aa: CASSLGTVNTGELFF
cdr3_nt: TGTGCCAGCAGCTTAGGGACAGTGAACACCGGGGAGCTGTTTTTT

j_call: TRBJ1-1
d_call: TRBD1
clone_size: .
v_call: TRBV6-1
cdr3_aa: CASSLQGASEAFF
cdr3_nt: TGTGCCAGCAGTCTCCAGGGGGCCTCTGAAGCTTTCTTT

j_call: TRBJ2-2
d_call: TRBD2
clone_size: .
v_call: TRBV28
cdr3_aa: CASSPTSGSGTGELFF
cdr3_nt: TGTGCCAGCAGCCCTACTAGCGGGAGTGGCACCGGGGAGCTGTTTTTT

j_call: TRBJ2-3
d_call: .
clone_size: .
v_call: TRBV9
cdr3_aa: CASSVGLAITDTQYF
cdr3_nt: TGTGCCAGCAGCGTGGGACTGGCTATCACAGATACGCAGTATTTT

j_call: TRBJ2-3
d_call: TRBD2
clone_size: few
v_call: TRBV11-2
cdr3_aa: CASSLTGGGSDTQYF
cdr3_nt: TGTGCCAGCAGCTTAACCGGGGGAGGGTCAGATACGCAGTATTTT

j_call: TRBJ2-7
d_call: .
clone_size: few
v_call: TRBV5-6
cdr3_aa: CASSLDGGLYEQYF
cdr3_nt: TGTGCCAGCAGCTTGGACGGGGGGCTCTACGAGCAGTACTTC

j_call: TRBJ2-7
d_call: .
clone_size: .
v_call: TRBV28
cdr3_aa: CASSSRRWGQYF
cdr3_nt: TGTGCCAGCAGTTCCCGGAGGTGGGGGCAGTACTTC

j_call: TRBJ1-5
d_call: .
clone_size: .
v_call: TRBV28
cdr3_aa: CASRAVGGTQHF
cdr3_nt: TGTGCCAGCAGGGCTGTGGGGGGGACCCAGCATTTT

j_call: TRBJ2-7
d_call: .
clone_size: few
v_call: TRBV11-1
cdr3_aa: CASRSDRQGYEQYF
cdr3_nt: TGTGCCAGCAGGTCAGACAGGCAGGGCTACGAGCAGTACTTC

j_call: TRBJ1-2
d_call: TRBD1
clone_size: .
v_call: TRBV30
cdr3_aa: CAWSVQPGGYGYTF
cdr3_nt: TGTGCCTGGAGTGTACAGCCAGGGGGCTATGGCTACACCTTC

j_call: TRBJ2-1
d_call: .
clone_size: once
v_call: TRBV5-1
cdr3_aa: CASSLVNGYEQFF
cdr3_nt: TGCGCCAGCAGCTTGGTGAACGGGTATGAGCAGTTCTTC

j_call: TRBJ1-1
d_call: .
clone_size: .
v_call: TRBV11-3
cdr3_aa: CASSFRDKANTEAFF
cdr3_nt: TGTGCCAGCAGCTTCCGCGACAAGGCCAACACTGAAGCTTTCTTT

j_call: TRBJ1-2
d_call: TRBD1
clone_size: .
v_call: TRBV5-8
cdr3_aa: CASRQGAAGTF
cdr3_nt: TGTGCCAGCAGACAGGGGGCCGCCGGCACCTTC

j_call: TRBJ2-1
d_call: TRBD2
clone_size: .
v_call: TRBV7-8
cdr3_aa: CASSFIAGTYNEQFF
cdr3_nt: TGTGCCAGCAGCTTCATAGCGGGAACCTACAATGAGCAGTTCTTC

j_call: TRBJ2-2
d_call: TRBD1
clone_size: few
v_call: TRBV19
cdr3_aa: CASWDRGAGELFF
cdr3_nt: TGTGCCAGTTGGGACAGGGGCGCCGGGGAGCTGTTTTTT

j_call: TRBJ1-2
d_call: .
clone_size: .
v_call: TRBV7-9
cdr3_aa: CASSFTGTPFYYGYTF
cdr3_nt: TGTGCCAGCAGCTTTACCGGGACACCCTTCTACTATGGCTACACCTTC

j_call: TRBJ2-7
d_call: TRBD1
clone_size: .
v_call: TRBV5-4
cdr3_aa: CASRGQDYEQYF
cdr3_nt: TGTGCCAGCAGAGGACAGGACTACGAGCAGTACTTC

j_call: TRBJ1-1
d_call: TRBD1
clone_size: few
v_call: TRBV14
cdr3_aa: CASSHGTDKAFF
cdr3_nt: TGTGCCAGCAGCCACGGGACAGATAAAGCTTTCTTT

j_call: TRBJ2-7
d_call: .
clone_size: .
v_call: TRBV6-5
cdr3_aa: CASGAGLYYEQYF
cdr3_nt: TGTGCCAGCGGGGCAGGGCTCTACTACGAGCAGTACTTC

j_call: TRBJ1-1
d_call: TRBD1
clone_size: .
v_call: TRBV5-4
cdr3_aa: CASSWMGQRMGITEAFF
cdr3_nt: TGTGCCAGCAGCTGGATGGGACAGAGAATGGGAATTACTGAAGCTTTCTTT

j_call: TRBJ2-3
d_call: TRBD1
clone_size: once
v_call: TRBV2
cdr3_aa: CASSEDRGTDTQYF
cdr3_nt: TGTGCCAGCAGTGAAGACAGGGGGACAGATACGCAGTATTTT

j_call: TRBJ2-1
d_call: TRBD1
clone_size: .
v_call: TRBV27
cdr3_aa: CASSSYVPGQVPSPYNEQFF
cdr3_nt: TGTGCCAGCAGTTCCTATGTCCCGGGACAGGTACCGTCGCCCTACAATGAGCAGTTCTTC

j_call: TRBJ1-1
d_call: TRBD1
clone_size: .
v_call: TRBV4-1
cdr3_aa: CASSQDGTGGITEAFF
cdr3_nt: TGCGCCAGCAGCCAAGACGGGACAGGGGGCATCACTGAAGCTTTCTTT

j_call: TRBJ2-7
d_call: TRBD1
clone_size: .
v_call: TRBV9
cdr3_aa: CASSVARGLGEQYF
cdr3_nt: TGTGCCAGCAGCGTAGCGAGGGGGCTCGGCGAGCAGTACTTC

j_call: TRBJ1-4
d_call: .
clone_size: .
v_call: TRBV13
cdr3_aa: CASSFRAGEKLFF
cdr3_nt: TGTGCCAGCAGCTTTAGGGCGGGAGAAAAACTGTTTTTT

j_call: TRBJ1-1
d_call: .
clone_size: .
v_call: TRBV10-1
cdr3_aa: CASSESKIGAFF
cdr3_nt: TGCGCCAGCAGTGAGTCGAAAATCGGAGCTTTCTTT

j_call: TRBJ2-2
d_call: .
clone_size: .
v_call: TRBV9
cdr3_aa: CASSAQTAHTGELFF
cdr3_nt: TGTGCCAGCAGCGCTCAGACAGCCCACACCGGGGAGCTGTTTTTT

j_call: TRBJ2-3
d_call: .
clone_size: .
v_call: TRBV2
cdr3_aa: CASRVQGISTDTQYF
cdr3_nt: TGTGCCAGCAGGGTTCAGGGGATTAGCACAGATACGCAGTATTTT

j_call: TRBJ2-7
d_call: TRBD1
clone_size: .
v_call: TRBV19
cdr3_aa: CANTTGGRGRDNEQYF
cdr3_nt: TGTGCCAACACGACAGGGGGCCGGGGGAGAGACAACGAGCAGTACTTC

j_call: TRBJ2-5
d_call: .
clone_size: .
v_call: TRBV29-1
cdr3_aa: CSVEGQTQETQYF
cdr3_nt: TGCAGCGTTGAAGGACAGACCCAAGAGACCCAGTACTTC

j_call: TRBJ1-3
d_call: .
clone_size: once
v_call: TRBV6-1
cdr3_aa: CASRQGIPGNTIYF
cdr3_nt: TGTGCCAGCAGACAGGGTATCCCTGGAAACACCATATATTTT

j_call: TRBJ2-7
d_call: TRBD1
clone_size: .
v_call: TRBV11-2
cdr3_aa: CASSPIRSRGPGEQYF
cdr3_nt: TGTGCCAGCAGCCCAATTAGAAGCAGGGGGCCTGGCGAGCAGTACTTC